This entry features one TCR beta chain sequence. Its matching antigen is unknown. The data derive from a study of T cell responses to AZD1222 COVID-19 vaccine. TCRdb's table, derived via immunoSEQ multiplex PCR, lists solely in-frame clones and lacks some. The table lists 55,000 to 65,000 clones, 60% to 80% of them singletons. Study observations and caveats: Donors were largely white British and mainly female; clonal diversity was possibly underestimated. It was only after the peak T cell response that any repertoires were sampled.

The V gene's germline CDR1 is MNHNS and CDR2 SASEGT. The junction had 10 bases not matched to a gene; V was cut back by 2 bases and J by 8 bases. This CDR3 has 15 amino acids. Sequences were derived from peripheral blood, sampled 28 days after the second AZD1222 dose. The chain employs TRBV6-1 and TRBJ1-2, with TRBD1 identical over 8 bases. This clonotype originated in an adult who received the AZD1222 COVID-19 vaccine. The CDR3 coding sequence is TGTGCCAGCAGTGAACCCGGACAGGGTCAAACCGGCTACACCTTC. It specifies CASSEPGQGQTGYTF.